The rows below give T cell receptor beta chains drawn from one sample of a study of T cell responses to AZD1222 COVID-19 vaccine. Here immunoSEQ multiplex PCR was the method, and the copy in TCRdb shows in-frame clones only, minus some. The sample yields some 130,000 clones, roughly 89% seen once. This specimen was peripheral blood, taken 28 days after the second AZD1222 dose. These receptors all stem from an adult who received the AZD1222 COVID-19 vaccine. CDR3s include the opening cysteine and the closing phenylalanine or tryptophan. A D gene is named only where the DNA matches it firmly. Size tells how often a clone was seen (once, few, many) or the class of an expanded clone, and some rows leave it out.

clone size	D gene	V gene	J gene	CDR3 protein	CDR3 DNA
NA	NA	TRBV15	TRBJ2-7	CATSRGQTVLSYEQYF	TGTGCCACCAGCAGAGGCCAGACAGTTCTCTCCTACGAGCAGTACTTC
NA	TRBD2	TRBV6-5	TRBJ2-2	CASNRGRDTGELFF	TGTGCCAGCAATCGCGGGAGGGACACCGGGGAGCTGTTTTTT
NA	NA	TRBV19	TRBJ1-4	CASSQTVREKLFF	TGTGCCAGTAGTCAAACGGTTAGGGAAAAACTGTTTTTT
NA	NA	TRBV7-3	TRBJ2-7	CASSQQGGSAYEQYF	TGTGCCAGCAGCCAACAAGGGGGAAGCGCCTACGAGCAGTACTTC
NA	TRBD1	TRBV23-1	TRBJ2-2	CASSQSVGRGTGELFF	TGCGCCAGCAGTCAATCGGTTGGCAGGGGGACCGGGGAGCTGTTTTTT
NA	NA	TRBV7-3	TRBJ2-1	CASSLTPGVNNEQFF	TGTGCCAGCAGCTTAACGCCGGGAGTCAACAATGAGCAGTTCTTC
NA	NA	TRBV27	TRBJ2-7	CASRIQFYSYEQYF	TGTGCCAGCAGAATACAGTTCTACTCCTACGAGCAGTACTTC
NA	NA	TRBV18	TRBJ2-7	CASSPPTASYEQYF	TGTGCCAGCTCACCACCGACGGCATCCTACGAGCAGTACTTC
NA	TRBD2	TRBV3-1/TRBV3-2	TRBJ2-7	CTSSQDGKRGGYEQYF	TGTACCAGCAGCCAAGACGGTAAGCGGGGCGGGTACGAGCAGTACTTC
NA	TRBD2	TRBV10-3	TRBJ2-3	CAISGRGGADTQYF	TGTGCCATCAGTGGACGCGGGGGGGCAGATACGCAGTATTTT
NA	NA	TRBV3-1/TRBV3-2	TRBJ1-3	CASSLLGEGRTGNTIYF	TGTGCCAGCAGCCTCCTGGGGGAGGGGAGGACTGGAAACACCATATATTTT
NA	NA	TRBV29-1	TRBJ1-2	CSVDGAGNYGYTF	TGCAGCGTTGACGGTGCAGGGAACTATGGCTACACCTTC
once	TRBD1	TRBV7-2	TRBJ1-4	CASSSRDRGEKLFF	TGTGCCAGCAGCTCCCGGGACAGGGGTGAAAAACTGTTTTTT
NA	TRBD1	TRBV27	TRBJ1-6	CASAGQGFYNSPLHF	TGTGCCAGCGCTGGACAGGGTTTCTATAATTCACCCCTCCACTTT
NA	NA	TRBV6-6	TRBJ2-4	CASSYGGGAPSIQYF	TGTGCCAGCAGTTATGGGGGAGGAGCTCCTTCCATTCAGTACTTC
NA	NA	TRBV21-1	TRBJ2-1	CASSTPMVSGTNNEQFF	TGTGCCAGCAGCACCCCGATGGTTTCAGGGACCAACAATGAGCAGTTCTTC
NA	TRBD2	TRBV5-4	TRBJ2-7	CASSYPGLAGTPNEQYF	TGTGCCAGCAGCTACCCGGGACTAGCGGGAACTCCGAACGAGCAGTACTTC
once	TRBD1	TRBV11-3	TRBJ1-3	CASSLRTGGSGTIYF	TGTGCCAGCAGCTTGAGGACAGGGGGCTCCGGTACCATATATTTT
NA	NA	TRBV5-1	TRBJ2-1	CASSLAGNEQFF	TGCGCCAGCAGCTTGGCTGGGAATGAGCAGTTCTTC
NA	TRBD1	TRBV12-3/TRBV12-4	TRBJ1-1	CASSPGTGGAFF	TGTGCCAGCAGTCCCGGGACAGGGGGGGCTTTCTTT
once	TRBD1	TRBV4-1	TRBJ2-2	CASSQESGTVSTGELFF	TGCGCCAGCAGCCAAGAATCCGGGACAGTGAGCACCGGGGAGCTGTTTTTT
NA	NA	TRBV2	TRBJ2-7	CASSGSAGVSYEQYF	TGTGCCAGCAGCGGGTCGGCAGGGGTGTCCTACGAGCAGTACTTC
NA	TRBD1	TRBV2	TRBJ1-6	CASSDRDRGVGNSPLHF	TGTGCCAGCAGCGACCGGGACAGGGGTGTCGGGAATTCACCCCTCCACTTT
NA	NA	TRBV28	TRBJ1-5	CASSLGVRGGQPQHF	TGTGCCAGCAGTTTAGGGGTCCGGGGCGGTCAGCCCCAGCATTTT
NA	TRBD1	TRBV3-1/TRBV3-2	TRBJ1-1	CASSHRQGWNTEAFF	TGTGCCAGCAGCCACCGACAGGGTTGGAACACTGAAGCTTTCTTT
NA	NA	TRBV4-3	TRBJ1-3	CASSQRPPPQTGNTIYF	TGCGCCAGCAGCCAAAGGCCTCCCCCGCAGACTGGAAACACCATATATTTT
NA	TRBD1	TRBV2	TRBJ1-5	CASSPGQGGNQPQHF	TGTGCCAGCAGTCCAGGGCAGGGGGGCAATCAGCCCCAGCATTTT
once	TRBD1	TRBV30	TRBJ1-1	CAWDRGENTEAFF	TGTGCCTGGGACAGGGGAGAGAACACTGAAGCTTTCTTT
NA	TRBD1	TRBV12-3/TRBV12-4	TRBJ1-5	CASSFQTGRREHF	TGTGCCAGCAGTTTCCAGACAGGGAGGAGGGAGCATTTT
NA	TRBD2	TRBV12-3/TRBV12-4	TRBJ2-5	CASCWTRGETQYF	TGTGCCAGTTGCTGGACTAGGGGAGAGACCCAGTACTTC
NA	NA	TRBV25-1	TRBJ1-1	CASTPTGRDTEAFF	TGTGCCAGCACACCCACAGGGAGGGACACTGAAGCTTTCTTT
once	TRBD2	TRBV3-1/TRBV3-2	TRBJ2-1	CASSQEGERREDTYNEQFF	TGTGCCAGCAGCCAAGAGGGAGAACGGCGGGAGGACACCTACAATGAGCAGTTCTTC
NA	TRBD1	TRBV6-5	TRBJ2-7	CASARTGSRYEQYF	TGTGCCAGCGCGCGGACAGGGTCGAGGTACGAGCAGTACTTC
NA	TRBD2	TRBV7-2	TRBJ2-3	CASSRTSGTDTQYF	TGTGCCAGCAGTCGGACTAGCGGAACAGATACGCAGTATTTT
NA	NA	TRBV30	TRBJ1-1	CAWKRYTEAFF	TGTGCCTGGAAACGTTACACTGAAGCTTTCTTT
NA	NA	TRBV11-3	TRBJ1-1	CASSLVYENTEAFF	TGTGCCAGCAGCTTAGTTTATGAGAACACTGAAGCTTTCTTT
NA	NA	TRBV18	TRBJ2-2	CASSPMAGELFF	TGTGCCAGCTCACCAATGGCCGGGGAGCTGTTTTTT
few	NA	TRBV15	TRBJ1-2	CATSRDLSANYGYTF	TGTGCCACCAGCAGAGATCTTTCAGCTAACTATGGCTACACCTTC
NA	NA	TRBV5-1	TRBJ1-1	CASSFVVVTDRNTEAFF	TGCGCCAGCAGCTTCGTCGTGGTGACAGACCGGAACACTGAAGCTTTCTTT
NA	TRBD2	TRBV4-3	TRBJ2-1	CASSQGGGLAGGEQFF	TGCGCCAGCAGCCAAGGAGGGGGACTAGCGGGAGGTGAGCAGTTCTTC
NA	TRBD1	TRBV19	TRBJ1-5	CASSVPGTGGYQPQHF	TGTGCCAGTAGTGTCCCTGGGACAGGGGGTTATCAGCCCCAGCATTTT
NA	NA	TRBV7-2	TRBJ2-5	CASSLGGAVETQYF	TGTGCCAGCAGCTTAGGGGGGGCCGTAGAGACCCAGTACTTC
few	NA	TRBV6-2/TRBV6-3	TRBJ2-1	CASSHTDSYNEQFF	TGTGCCAGCAGTCACACGGACAGCTACAATGAGCAGTTCTTC
NA	NA	TRBV6-5	TRBJ2-7	CASSSSAYEQYF	TGTGCCAGCAGTTCTAGCGCCTACGAGCAGTACTTC
NA	NA	TRBV7-9	TRBJ2-7	CASSLAHAAYEQYF	TGTGCCAGCAGCTTAGCCCATGCGGCCTACGAGCAGTACTTC
NA	NA	TRBV15	TRBJ2-7	CATSRDRTHYEQYF	TGTGCCACCAGCAGGGACAGAACCCACTACGAGCAGTACTTC
NA	NA	TRBV6-2/TRBV6-3	TRBJ1-5	CASSYSGAGERGNQPQHF	TGTGCCAGCAGTTACTCAGGGGCAGGGGAGAGGGGCAATCAGCCCCAGCATTTT
NA	TRBD2	TRBV29-1	TRBJ2-3	CSVWAWGGTQYF	TGCAGCGTGTGGGCCTGGGGGGGTACGCAGTATTTT
NA	TRBD2	TRBV19	TRBJ2-3	CASKSVAGSTDTQYF	TGTGCCAGTAAGTCGGTAGCGGGATCCACAGATACGCAGTATTTT
once	TRBD1	TRBV29-1	TRBJ2-7	CSVEDGQGALYEQYF	TGCAGCGTTGAAGATGGACAGGGGGCCCTCTACGAGCAGTACTTC
NA	NA	TRBV5-8	TRBJ1-5	CASSRGGTDQPQHF	TGTGCCAGCAGCCGCGGGGGAACGGATCAGCCCCAGCATTTT
NA	NA	TRBV15	TRBJ2-3	CATSRESPTSVADTQYF	TGTGCCACCAGCAGAGAGTCCCCTACTAGTGTGGCAGATACGCAGTATTTT
NA	NA	TRBV10-1	TRBJ2-7	CASSVVNSYEQYF	TGCGCCAGCAGTGTGGTGAATTCCTACGAGCAGTACTTC
NA	TRBD2	TRBV3-1/TRBV3-2	TRBJ2-1	CASSPASGGWYEQFF	TGTGCCAGCAGCCCGGCTAGCGGGGGGTGGTATGAGCAGTTCTTC
NA	TRBD2	TRBV4-2	TRBJ2-1	CASSRVTSDNEQFF	TGTGCCAGCAGCCGGGTGACTAGCGACAATGAGCAGTTCTTC